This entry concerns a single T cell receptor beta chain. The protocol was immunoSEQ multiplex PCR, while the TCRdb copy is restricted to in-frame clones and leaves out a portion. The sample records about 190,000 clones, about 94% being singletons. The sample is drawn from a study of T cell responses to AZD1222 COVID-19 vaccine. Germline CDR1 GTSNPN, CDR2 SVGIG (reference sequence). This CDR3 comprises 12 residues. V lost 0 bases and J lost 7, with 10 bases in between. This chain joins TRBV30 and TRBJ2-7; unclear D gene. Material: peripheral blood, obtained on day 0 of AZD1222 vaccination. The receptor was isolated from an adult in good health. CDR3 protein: CAWSVGVGEQYF. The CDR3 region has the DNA TGTGCCTGGAGTGTAGGTGTTGGTGAGCAGTACTTC.